This T cell receptor beta chain was profiled in a study of T cells in Graves' hyperthyroidism and ophthalmopathy. Background on the study: Peripheral blood draws took place at initial diagnosis, ahead of any treatment.

This clonotype was recorded many times. Template material for amplifying TCR beta CDR3 regions consisted of RNA transcripts. TCR CDR3 regions were first amplified by RT-PCR with HTBI primers. One entry per CDR3 protein results from TCRdb running MiXCR on the multiplex PCR reads. The sample contains 550,000 to 800,000 distinct CDR3 sequences, over 15% of which appear only once. The sample was blood. The receptor comes from a man aged 18 to 29 with Graves' hyperthyroidism.

The CDR3 coding sequence is TGTGCCAGCAGTGCCCAAGCGGGACCCTCCTACGAGCAGTACTTC. Protein: CASSAQAGPSYEQYF. This rearrangement joins TRBV28 to TRBJ2-7, with TRBD2 identical over 7 bases. The CDR3 consists of 15 residues. Germline loops: CDR1 MDHEN, CDR2 SYDVKM. V lost 5 bases, J lost 0 bases, and 7 bases stayed unmatched.